The source of this T cell receptor (beta chain) is a study of CD8 T cells in Susac syndrome (dated by TCRdb to about 2019). Study-wide context: Whether CD8+ T cell activation and differentiation in Susac syndrome was antigen driven was tested using repertoire sequencing. The clonality of the CD8+ T cell repertoire was compared across approximately eleven healthy donors, roughly 14 Susac syndrome patients and under 18 multiple sclerosis patients.

Via the germline V gene (reference sequence), CDR1 is PRHDT and CDR2 FYEKMQ. V drops 2 bases and J drops 8 bases, leaving 16 bases in between. The CDR3 has 14 amino acids, counting the end cysteine and phenylalanine. Kept here is only the CDR3 DNA, which spans 42 bases and is read in frame from base 1. Broad study findings and their caveats: The TCR sequencing and HLA analysis was acknowledged to have included a relatively small number of individuals.

Peripheral blood CD8+ and CD4+ T cells from healthy donors, Susac syndrome patients and multiple sclerosis patients were profiled using high-throughput TCR beta sequencing. The multiple sclerosis controls were treatment-naive patients whose relapsing-remitting disease, either stable or active, fulfilled the revised McDonald criteria. CD8+ TEMRA cells were enriched by FACS, while bulk CD8+ and CD4+ T cells were purified by magnetic negative isolation. Blood was drawn into EDTA tubes, processed within 24 hours, and PBMCs were isolated by density gradient centrifugation. PBMCs destined for TCR sequencing were cryopreserved in liquid nitrogen and later thawed in a 37 °C water bath. The sorted or isolated CD4+, CD8+ and CD8+ TEMRA cells had a purity of 90% or higher. RNA was extracted using the RNeasy kit, and roughly 0.5 to 1 microgram was reverse transcribed with random hexamers. The immunoSEQ multiplex PCR assay, covering 54 Vbeta and 13 Jbeta segments, was used to amplify TCR beta CDR3 regions. PCR amplification bias was corrected by using a synthetic template baseline for primer optimization and computational correction. The authors' pipeline ran thus. Reads were annotated to V, D and J genes according to IMGT and were analyzed with immunoSEQ Analyzer, with only productive sequences retained. Clonality was calculated as one minus the Shannon entropy normalized by log2 of the number of productive unique sequences. Public and private clones were assessed among the 100 most prevalent clones of each patient and control. Clones were defined as Susac-specific if absent from the healthy and MS cohorts, from 900 to 1,200 published viral clones and from other ImmuneACCESS disease sequences. TCRdb reanalyzed the raw reads on its own, using fastp at Q25 for trimming and MiXCR for clone calling, and kept in-frame beta chains. A single entry per CDR3 protein holds the most common genes and DNA from its merged rows. What appears here as the V and J calls and clone size reflects TCRdb's work, not the paper's. Within this sample are about 200,000 distinct CDR3 sequences, with around 90% of them counted one time only. The ten largest clones represent about 0.13% of the sample.

A remark on this clonotype: This receptor's antigen is unknown. No quality values exist for individual bases; no much larger clone is one base distant.

The TCR comes from a human donor with multiple sclerosis. The rearrangement combines TRBV13 with TRBJ2-7, with the D gene not confidently named. The material sequenced was CD8+ T cells from PBMCs. The CDR3 corresponds to CASSLQRSTYQQYF. The DNA reads as follows: TGTGCCAGCAGCTTACAGAGGAGTACTTATCAGCAGTACTTC. Here the CDR3 is joined to the reference TRBV13 and TRBJ2-7 genes, and the full variable domain is: AAGVIQSPRHLIKEKRETATLKCYPIPRHDTVYWYQQGPGQDPQFLISFYEKMQSDKGSIPDRFSAQQFSDYHSELNMSSLELGDSALYFCASSLQRSTYQQYFGPGTRLTVT.